This T cell receptor (beta chain) derives from a study of cytotoxic CD8 clonotypes in ibrutinib-treated CLL. Across the study: IGHV unmutated under 18; relapsed/refractory approximately 10; treatment-naive roughly 14. Investigators reported roughly 24 partial and 2 complete responses; after median roughly 70 months, about 15 patients remained remitted and about 12 progressed.

Clones were read by immunoSEQ multiplex PCR, and TCRdb kept only the in-frame ones, dropping some. The sample lists about 22,000 clones, around 75% seen once, with about 7.2% in the top ten. The CDR3 runs 13 residues. Germline V gene sequence: CDR1 SNHLY, CDR2 FYNNEI. The ends were cut back, 8 bases at V and 6 bases at J, with 17 bases in the middle. The clonotype comes from a human donor with chronic lymphocytic leukemia. Sequenced here: PBMCs, sampled before ibrutinib treatment. The chain has TRBV2 and TRBJ2-7; either TRBD1 or TRBD2 may supply D (6 bases each). The CDR3 DNA reads TGTGCCAGCTGCACGAGGGGGGTGGCCGAGCAGTACTTC. Translated, it gives CASCTRGVAEQYF.